The rows below give T cell receptor beta chains drawn from one sample of a study of cytotoxic CD8 clonotypes in ibrutinib-treated CLL. Using immunoSEQ multiplex PCR, the repertoire was profiled, and TCRdb retains in-frame clones only, with some absent. The table has some 300,000 clones, 70% to 80% seen once. The sequences come from PBMCs, collected before ibrutinib treatment. These receptors all stem from a human donor with chronic lymphocytic leukemia. The CDR3 runs from the conserved cysteine through the conserved F or W. The D gene is left open where the match is weak. The size entry is marked missing in some rows and otherwise reads once, few, many or a size class.

d_gene: TRBD2; abundance: once; j_gene: TRBJ2-3; v_gene: TRBV5-1; CDR3nt: TGCGCCAGCAGCTTGGGCGGGAGAGGAGGAGATACGCAGTATTTT; CDR3aa: CASSLGGRGGDTQYF
d_gene: TRBD2; abundance: .; j_gene: TRBJ2-7; v_gene: TRBV11-2; CDR3nt: TGTGCCAGCAGCACCGGGACTAGCGGGGCCTACGAGCAGTACTTC; CDR3aa: CASSTGTSGAYEQYF
d_gene: TRBD1; abundance: .; j_gene: TRBJ2-1; v_gene: TRBV7-2; CDR3nt: TGTGCCAGCAGTTACGACAGGGGGCCTATGGATGAGCAGTTCTTC; CDR3aa: CASSYDRGPMDEQFF
d_gene: .; abundance: .; j_gene: TRBJ1-5; v_gene: TRBV20-1; CDR3nt: TGCAGTGCTGCGGGGGATCAGCCCCAGCATTTT; CDR3aa: CSAAGDQPQHF
d_gene: TRBD1; abundance: .; j_gene: TRBJ2-7; v_gene: TRBV7-9; CDR3nt: TGTGCCAGCAGCCCCGCCGGGACAGGGAGCTACGAGCAGTACTTC; CDR3aa: CASSPAGTGSYEQYF
d_gene: TRBD1; abundance: .; j_gene: TRBJ2-7; v_gene: TRBV5-4; CDR3nt: TGTGCCAGCAGCACCGGGACAGGGTCGAGCTCCTACGAGCAGTACTTC; CDR3aa: CASSTGTGSSSYEQYF
d_gene: TRBD2; abundance: .; j_gene: TRBJ2-1; v_gene: TRBV4-2; CDR3nt: TGTGCCAGCAGCCAAGAACGGACTAGCCATGAGCAGTTCTTC; CDR3aa: CASSQERTSHEQFF
d_gene: .; abundance: .; j_gene: TRBJ1-2; v_gene: TRBV11-2; CDR3nt: TGTGCCAGCAGCTTAGAACTCCTCTATGGCTACACCTTC; CDR3aa: CASSLELLYGYTF
d_gene: .; abundance: once; j_gene: TRBJ1-2; v_gene: TRBV7-2; CDR3nt: TGTGCCAGCAGCTTAGGACTTAACTATGGCTACACCTTC; CDR3aa: CASSLGLNYGYTF
d_gene: .; abundance: .; j_gene: TRBJ2-7; v_gene: TRBV7-2; CDR3nt: TGTGCCAGCAGCCTAGGACGGTTTATCTACGAGCAGTACTTC; CDR3aa: CASSLGRFIYEQYF
d_gene: .; abundance: .; j_gene: TRBJ2-1; v_gene: TRBV29-1; CDR3nt: TGCAGCGTTGTGCGGGACTCCTACAATGAGCAGTTCTTC; CDR3aa: CSVVRDSYNEQFF
d_gene: TRBD2; abundance: .; j_gene: TRBJ2-7; v_gene: TRBV28; CDR3nt: TGTGCCAGCAGGAAAATGGCGGGGGACTCCTACGAGCAGTACTTC; CDR3aa: CASRKMAGDSYEQYF
d_gene: TRBD1; abundance: .; j_gene: TRBJ1-4; v_gene: TRBV30; CDR3nt: TGTGCCCCGGGACAGAGACTAACTAATGAAAAACTGTTTTTT; CDR3aa: CAPGQRLTNEKLFF
d_gene: .; abundance: .; j_gene: TRBJ1-1; v_gene: TRBV30; CDR3nt: TGTGCCTGGAAGAACACTGAAGCTTTCTTT; CDR3aa: CAWKNTEAFF
d_gene: TRBD2; abundance: few; j_gene: TRBJ2-2; v_gene: TRBV4-3; CDR3nt: TGCGCCAGCAGCCAACCGAAGAGAGCGGGAGACGGGCGGGAGCTGTTTTTT; CDR3aa: CASSQPKRAGDGRELFF
d_gene: .; abundance: .; j_gene: TRBJ1-2; v_gene: TRBV4-1; CDR3nt: TGCGCCAGCAGCCAAGATCCGCGTTCACCCGCATACTATGGCTACACCTTC; CDR3aa: CASSQDPRSPAYYGYTF
d_gene: .; abundance: .; j_gene: TRBJ1-5; v_gene: TRBV28; CDR3nt: TGTGCCAGCAGACTCGGGGGTGCGACTCAGCCCCAGCATTTT; CDR3aa: CASRLGGATQPQHF
d_gene: .; abundance: .; j_gene: TRBJ1-2; v_gene: TRBV4-1; CDR3nt: TGCGCCAGCAGCCAAGGAACCCTCACAGGGCATTATAACTATGGCTACACCTTC; CDR3aa: CASSQGTLTGHYNYGYTF
d_gene: .; abundance: once; j_gene: TRBJ2-7; v_gene: TRBV4-1; CDR3nt: TGCGCCAGCAGCCAAGATGGGAGCCCCTACGAGCAGTACTTC; CDR3aa: CASSQDGSPYEQYF
d_gene: .; abundance: .; j_gene: TRBJ2-7; v_gene: TRBV11-2; CDR3nt: TGTGCCAGCAGCTTAGTCGCGCCTAGCAGCGCCTACGAGCAGTACTTC; CDR3aa: CASSLVAPSSAYEQYF
d_gene: TRBD1; abundance: .; j_gene: TRBJ2-5; v_gene: TRBV9; CDR3nt: TGTGCCAGCAGCCCCCGGGACAGGGACTGGGCCCAGTACTTC; CDR3aa: CASSPRDRDWAQYF
d_gene: .; abundance: .; j_gene: TRBJ1-1; v_gene: TRBV19; CDR3nt: TGTGCCAGTAGTATTCAGCAGGGATGGACTGAAGCTTTCTTT; CDR3aa: CASSIQQGWTEAFF
d_gene: .; abundance: .; j_gene: TRBJ2-7; v_gene: TRBV7-9; CDR3nt: TGTGCCAGCAGCCTGCTGGACGCTAATTACGAGCAGTACTTC; CDR3aa: CASSLLDANYEQYF
d_gene: .; abundance: .; j_gene: TRBJ2-2; v_gene: TRBV15; CDR3nt: TGTGCCACCAGCAGAAGAGACACGAACACCGGGGAGCTGTTTTTT; CDR3aa: CATSRRDTNTGELFF
d_gene: TRBD2; abundance: .; j_gene: TRBJ2-1; v_gene: TRBV11-1; CDR3nt: TGTGCCAGCAGCCCATTACTAGCGGGAGATGCCAATGAGCAGTTCTTC; CDR3aa: CASSPLLAGDANEQFF
d_gene: TRBD1; abundance: .; j_gene: TRBJ2-5; v_gene: TRBV7-9; CDR3nt: TGTGCCAGCAGCAACACCCGGGACAGGGGTTTTGAGACCCAGTACTTC; CDR3aa: CASSNTRDRGFETQYF
d_gene: .; abundance: once; j_gene: TRBJ2-6; v_gene: TRBV6-5; CDR3nt: TGTGCCAGCAGTTGGATACAGAGCTCTGGGGCCAACGTCCTGACTTTC; CDR3aa: CASSWIQSSGANVLTF
d_gene: .; abundance: .; j_gene: TRBJ1-1; v_gene: TRBV10-3; CDR3nt: TGTGCCACCCAAATGGTAAACACTGAAGCTTTCTTT; CDR3aa: CATQMVNTEAFF